These T cell receptor beta chains were read from a single sample in a study of T cells after yellow fever vaccination. TCRdb re-called the 5' RACE reads through MiXCR, storing one row per CDR3 protein. The table records about 75,000 distinct CDR3 sequences, roughly 7% of them present only once. Source: CD8+ T cells sorted from PBMCs, taken more than 8 days after the first yellow fever vaccination. These TCRs come from a young man who received the YFV17D yellow fever vaccine. The CDR3 runs from the conserved cysteine through the conserved F or W. Clone size is not always given. Where it is, it says once, few, many or a class for expanded clones.

V gene: TRBV20-1
clone size: many
J gene: TRBJ1-2
CDR3 protein: CSARGTGKFYYGYTF

V gene: TRBV20-1
clone size: many
J gene: TRBJ2-7
CDR3 protein: CSVPGDGGLYEQYF

V gene: TRBV12-3/TRBV12-4
clone size: -
J gene: TRBJ1-5
CDR3 protein: CARSFGAGAYSNQPQHF

V gene: TRBV7-9
clone size: few
J gene: TRBJ2-3
CDR3 protein: CASSAVLDPTDTQYF

V gene: TRBV4-1
clone size: few
J gene: TRBJ1-5
CDR3 protein: CASSQEDGRNQPQHF

V gene: TRBV5-1
clone size: -
J gene: TRBJ2-7
CDR3 protein: CASSLTGSRWNKQYF

V gene: TRBV5-6
clone size: -
J gene: TRBJ2-5
CDR3 protein: CASSLAAPQTQYF

V gene: TRBV4-2
clone size: many
J gene: TRBJ1-5
CDR3 protein: CASSQGKTQPQHF

V gene: TRBV7-9
clone size: many
J gene: TRBJ2-3
CDR3 protein: CASSGGPTDTQYF

V gene: TRBV5-6
clone size: many
J gene: TRBJ1-1
CDR3 protein: CASRLRDSADSFF

V gene: TRBV4-2
clone size: many
J gene: TRBJ1-2
CDR3 protein: CASSQETGNYGYTF

V gene: TRBV5-6
clone size: -
J gene: TRBJ2-1
CDR3 protein: CASSPGGRCNEQFF

V gene: TRBV27
clone size: -
J gene: TRBJ2-6
CDR3 protein: CASSVQGFGANVLTF

V gene: TRBV12-3/TRBV12-4
clone size: many
J gene: TRBJ2-1
CDR3 protein: CASVTQGAREQFF

V gene: TRBV4-1
clone size: -
J gene: TRBJ1-1
CDR3 protein: CASSQDRGTYTEAFF

V gene: TRBV4-3
clone size: few
J gene: TRBJ2-6
CDR3 protein: CASSQDGGPSSGANVLTF

V gene: TRBV4-1
clone size: many
J gene: TRBJ2-1
CDR3 protein: CASSQSGLAGGLSSYNEQFF

V gene: TRBV7-9
clone size: many
J gene: TRBJ2-3
CDR3 protein: CASSLEGVADTQYF

V gene: TRBV14
clone size: few
J gene: TRBJ2-7
CDR3 protein: CASSHEGNEQYF

V gene: TRBV4-1
clone size: many
J gene: TRBJ2-7
CDR3 protein: CASSQDREQYF

V gene: TRBV10-3
clone size: -
J gene: TRBJ1-2
CDR3 protein: CAISAPRPGSYGYTF

V gene: TRBV6-2/TRBV6-3
clone size: many
J gene: TRBJ1-4
CDR3 protein: CASSSLTATNEKLFF

V gene: TRBV20-1
clone size: few
J gene: TRBJ2-1
CDR3 protein: CSARDAGWYYNEQFF

V gene: TRBV2
clone size: few
J gene: TRBJ2-1
CDR3 protein: CASSGRTSGLFNEQFF

V gene: TRBV11-2
clone size: many
J gene: TRBJ2-7
CDR3 protein: CASSRWTYEQYF